Each of the 32 T cell receptor beta chains below was sequenced from the same sample in a study of cytomegalovirus exposure and HLA in healthy donors. With 60 Vbeta and 13 Jbeta primers, the PCR was carried out. Assay: immunoSEQ multiplex PCR; the TCRdb copy retains only in-frame clones and omits some. The sample yields about 62,000 clones, just under 80% seen once. The sequenced material came from PBMCs. The receptors stem from a middle-aged man in good health and CMV-seronegative.

The chain uses TRBV19 and TRBJ2-1; D possibly corresponds to TRBD2 (6 bases). The CDR3 consists of 15 residues. The V gene's germline CDR1 is LNHDA and CDR2 SQIVND (reference sequence). The ends were cut back, 7 bases at V and 6 bases at J, with 19 bases in the middle. The CDR3 loop reads CASTGIGGAFNEQFF. The CDR3 bases are TGTGCCAGTACCGGGATTGGCGGGGCCTTCAATGAGCAGTTCTTC.

A remark on this clone: Lacking the conserved final phenylalanine or tryptophan, this CDR3 likely reflects a read error. The rearrangement links TRBV9 to TRBJ2-7, with 8 bases lining up with TRBD2. Unmatched junction bases numbered 8, after V lost 3 bases and J lost 3 bases. CDR1 and CDR2 from the germline V gene are SGDLS and YYNGEE. CDR3 length equals 15 residues. Here the CDR3 DNA reads TGTGCCAGCAGCGCAGGTGGTAGCGGGGACTACGAGCAGTACCTC. Protein: CASSAGGSGDYEQYL.

The CDR3 is CASSLAGTGNTGELFF. The CDR3 region has the DNA TGTGCCAGCAGCTTAGCCGGGACAGGGAACACCGGGGAGCTGTTTTTT. The chain joins TRBV7-2 to TRBJ2-2, with 8 bases identical to TRBD1. Trimming cost V 0 bases and J 1 base; bases outside gene matches: 1. The germline V gene has CDR1 SGHTA and CDR2 FQGNSA. The CDR3 is 16 amino acids.

This clone was counted between two and nine times. The rearrangement links TRBV4-2 to TRBJ2-2, with TRBD1 as a possible D gene (6 bases). The CDR3 runs 15 residues. CDR1 LGHNA and CDR2 YNFKEQ come from the germline V gene. V gave up 4 bases and J gave up 3 bases, with 12 bases separating them. For the CDR3, the DNA is TGTGCCAGCAGCCCAGGGGCGATCGACACCGGGGAGCTGTTTTTT. Translated, it gives CASSPGAIDTGELFF.

This chain links TRBV7-2 with TRBJ1-1; 7 nucleotides agree with TRBD1. The CDR3 totals 13 residues. Germline V gene lookup returns CDR1 SGHTA and CDR2 FQGNSA. V lost 6 bases to trimming and J lost 3 bases; unmatched junction nucleotides: 4. In DNA, the CDR3 is TGTGCCAGCAGATCAGGGGGTCACACTGAAGCTTTCTTT. It codes for CASRSGGHTEAFF.

This clone was found a few times. The rearrangement links TRBV9 to TRBJ2-3; a possible D gene is TRBD1 (5 bases). This CDR3 spans 13 amino acids. CDR1 is SGDLS, CDR2 YYNGEE, per germline. Trimming shortened V by 4 bases and J by 1 base, and 7 bases separated the two germline ends. CDR3 protein: CASSQQGTDTQYF. DNA of the CDR3: TGTGCCAGCAGCCAACAGGGCACAGATACGCAGTATTTT.

This chain joins TRBV11-2 and TRBJ2-3; TRBD2 matches 7 bases. The CDR3 sequence is 18 residues long. The junction had 14 bases not matched to a gene; V was cut back by 3 bases and J by 2 bases. Germline V lookup: CDR1 SGHAT, CDR2 FQNNGV. The DNA of the CDR3 is TGTGCCAGCAGCTTGCTCCCGTTAGCGGGCAGATCCACAGATACGCAGTATTTT. Protein product: CASSLLPLAGRSTDTQYF.

The J gene is TRBJ2-7, the V gene TRBV28, with 11 bases fitting TRBD2. The CDR3 is made up of 16 amino acids. Losses at the gene ends were 5 bases for V and 4 bases for J; bases not matched to a gene: 10. Looked up from germline, CDR1 is MDHEN and CDR2 is SYDVKM. The CDR3 reads CASSPHPLAGEYEQYF. As DNA, the CDR3 is TGTGCCAGCAGTCCTCACCCACTAGCGGGAGAATACGAGCAGTACTTC.

Only one count was recorded for this clone. This chain joins TRBV7-2 and TRBJ2-1, with D unresolved. V was clipped by 4 bases and J by 8 bases, with 12 bases between them. CDR1 SGHTA and CDR2 FQGNSA come from the germline V gene. The CDR3 has 13 residues. The chain's CDR3 is CASSSGSPYEQFF. CDR3 bases: TGTGCCAGCAGCTCCGGGTCGCCGTATGAGCAGTTCTTC.

The rearrangement uses TRBV28 and TRBJ1-5; D is possibly TRBD1 (5 bases). CDR1 is MDHEN, CDR2 SYDVKM, per germline. CDR3 length: 14 amino acids. V lost 6 bases to trimming and J lost 0 bases, with 9 bases between them. The CDR3 loop reads CASRGLYSNQPQHF. DNA for the CDR3: TGTGCCAGCAGGGGGCTTTATAGCAATCAGCCCCAGCATTTT.

The V and J genes are TRBV18 and TRBJ2-3; D might be TRBD2 (6 bases). CDR1 KGHSH and CDR2 LQKENI come from the germline V gene. V gave up 3 bases and J gave up 0 bases, with 10 bases separating them. This CDR3 contains 15 residues. The CDR3 sequence: CASSPLAASTDTQYF. DNA for the CDR3: TGTGCCAGCTCACCGTTAGCGGCTAGCACAGATACGCAGTATTTT.

The J gene is TRBJ2-7, the V gene TRBV28, with 8 nucleotides matching TRBD1. Unmatched junction bases numbered 7, after V lost 1 base and J lost 5 bases. The CDR3 has 15 amino acids. Germline V gene data show CDR1 as MDHEN and CDR2 as SYDVKM. As DNA, the CDR3 is TGTGCCAGCAGTTTATCGGACAGGGTAGGGAACGAGCAGTACTTC. Amino acids: CASSLSDRVGNEQYF.

This rearrangement joins TRBV7-8 to TRBJ2-3, with 7 bases matching TRBD2. The CDR3 sequence is 15 residues long. The V gene end was trimmed by 0 bases and the J gene end by 4 bases; junction bases not matched to a gene: 4. The germline V gene encodes CDR1 SGHVS and CDR2 FQNEAQ. In DNA, the CDR3 is TGTGCCAGCAGCTTAGCGGGGGAGGGCCCAGATACGCAGTATTTT. Translation gives CASSLAGEGPDTQYF.

The chain has TRBV7-2 and TRBJ2-6; tentative D call: TRBD2 (5 bases). This CDR3 contains 15 residues. The germline gives CDR1 SGHTA, CDR2 FQGNSA. Trimming left V 0 bases short and J 4 bases short, with 7 bases between. The CDR3 reads CASSLAPGGANVLTF. The CDR3 region has the DNA TGTGCCAGCAGCTTAGCTCCGGGAGGGGCCAACGTCCTGACTTTC.

This clone was recorded once. V usage is TRBV7-6 and J usage is TRBJ1-2; the match to TRBD1 covers 7 bases. CDR3 length equals 14 residues. Germline CDR1 SGHVS, CDR2 FNYEAQ. Unmatched junction bases numbered 7, after V lost 5 bases and J lost 4 bases. CDR3 nucleotide sequence: TGTGCCAGCAGCCCGGGGACAGTTTCCTATGGCTACACCTTC. Its translation is CASSPGTVSYGYTF.

This clone was detected once. This chain connects TRBV6-5 to TRBJ2-7, with a weak D call TRBD1 (9 bases). V was clipped by 7 bases and J by 2 bases, with 18 bases between them. From germline, CDR1 is MNHEY and CDR2 SVGAGI. This CDR3 comprises 15 residues. The CDR3 is CASKLRGDRAYEQYF. Written as DNA, the CDR3 is TGTGCCAGCAAATTGCGGGGGGACAGGGCCTACGAGCAGTACTTC.

V gene TRBV6-1 combines with J gene TRBJ2-5; tentatively, D is TRBD2 (5 bases). Germline CDR1 reads MNHNS; CDR2 reads SASEGT. V was cut by 7 bases and J by 5 bases, with 17 bases left in between. The CDR3 contains 14 residues. In nucleotides, the CDR3 is TGTGCCAGCAAGCTAGACCGGGGTGGCGAGACCCAGTACTTC. The encoded protein is CASKLDRGGETQYF.

Only a few counts were recorded for this clone. This chain uses TRBV4-2 with TRBJ2-7, with 10 positions matching TRBD1. Germline assignment: CDR1 LGHNA and CDR2 YNFKEQ. The CDR3 totals 20 residues. Losses at the gene ends were 0 bases for V and 2 bases for J; bases not matched to a gene: 16. The chain's CDR3 is CASSQDLWSETGGSPYEQYF. The CDR3 bases are TGTGCCAGCAGCCAAGATCTTTGGTCGGAGACAGGGGGCTCTCCCTACGAGCAGTACTTC.

The genes are TRBV9 and TRBJ1-5; TRBD1 matches 8 bases. The CDR3 totals 16 residues. Per germline, CDR1 SGDLS and CDR2 YYNGEE. After removal of 8 bases from V and 5 bases from J, the junction contained 15 bases not matched to a gene. The CDR3 bases are TGTGCCAGTGGGGACAGGCGATGGGGTGTCGATCAGCCCCAGCATTTT. It yields the protein CASGDRRWGVDQPQHF. Based on the CDR3 plus reference TRBV9 and TRBJ1-5, the full variable domain is DSGVTQTPKHLITATGQRVTLRCSPRSGDLSVYWYQQSLDQGLQFLIQYYNGEERAKGNILERFSAQQFPDLHSELNLSSLELGDSALYFCASGDRRWGVDQPQHFGDGTRLSIL.

This chain joins TRBV28 and TRBJ2-5; tentative D call: TRBD2 (5 bases). With the DNA end fitting TRBJ2-7 better, the J assignment may be wrong. The CDR3 is 16 residues long. Germline V gene lookup returns CDR1 MDHEN and CDR2 SYDVKM. Here the CDR3 DNA reads TGTGCCAGCAGCCGTTTCGGACCGGGGTCTGTCTACGAGCAGTACTTC. As protein: CASSRFGPGSVYEQYF.

V gene TRBV27 combines with J gene TRBJ2-1, with D perhaps matching TRBD1 (6 bases). This CDR3 spans 16 amino acids. The germline V and J ends were trimmed by 3 bases and 0 bases, with 12 bases remaining between them. Looked up from germline, CDR1 is MNHEY and CDR2 is SMNVEV (reference sequence). CDR3 in DNA: TGTGCCAGCAGTTTCATTACAGGGAGCTCCTACAATGAGCAGTTCTTC. Amino acid sequence: CASSFITGSSYNEQFF.

A single count supports this clone. V is TRBV28 and J is TRBJ1-5; D gene ambiguous. The CDR3 covers 13 residues. V dropped 6 bases and J dropped 5 bases, with 11 bases sitting between them. Germline CDR1 reads MDHEN; CDR2 reads SYDVKM. The DNA of the CDR3 is TGTGCCAGCAGCCTCCCCGCAGATCAGCCCCAGCATTTT. Translating gives CASSLPADQPQHF. Full variable domain (missing parts from reference TRBV28 and TRBJ1-5): DVKVTQSSRYLVKRTGEKVFLECVQDMDHENMFWYRQDPGLGLRLIYFSYDVKMKEKGDIPEGYSVSREKKERFSLILESASTNQTSMYLCASSLPADQPQHFGDGTRLSIL.

The chain has TRBV19 and TRBJ1-1, with D perhaps matching TRBD1 (5 bases). The V gene's germline CDR1 is LNHDA and CDR2 SQIVND (reference sequence). The V end lost 2 bases, the J end lost 0 bases, and 13 bases lay between the germline ends. The CDR3 spans 16 residues. The CDR3: CASSISQTAMNTEAFF. CDR3 DNA: TGTGCCAGTAGTATATCCCAGACAGCTATGAACACTGAAGCTTTCTTT. Complete variable domain (other parts from reference TRBV19 and TRBJ1-1): DGGITQSPKYLFRKEGQNVTLSCEQNLNHDAMYWYRQDPGQGLRLIYYSQIVNDFQKGDIAEGYSVSREKKESFPLTVTSAQKNPTAFYLCASSISQTAMNTEAFFGQGTRLTVV.

There are a few counts of this clone. This chain uses TRBV5-6 with TRBJ1-5, with no clear D. V dropped 4 bases and J dropped 4 bases, with 9 bases sitting between them. Germline CDR1 is SGHDT and CDR2 is YYEEEE. CDR3 length: 13 residues. CDR3 bases: TGTGCCAGCAGCGCTGAGAGGAATCAGCCCCAGCATTTT. Translating it yields CASSAERNQPQHF.

CDR3 in amino acids: CASSPRLTPGELFF. CDR3 DNA: TGTGCCAGCAGCCCCCGACTGACCCCCGGGGAGCTGTTTTTT. This chain links TRBV5-6 with TRBJ2-2; D remains unclear. The CDR3 sequence is 14 residues long. With 4 bases removed from V and 6 bases from J, the gap between germline ends came to 13 bases. Looked up from germline, CDR1 is SGHDT and CDR2 is YYEEEE.

The V call is TRBV18, the J call TRBJ2-7; 10 positions agree with TRBD2. The CDR3 consists of 16 residues. Germline assignment: CDR1 KGHSH and CDR2 LQKENI. With V trimmed by 2 bases and J by 7 bases, 11 bases remained unmatched. The CDR3, as DNA: TGTGCCAGCTCACCAAGTCCGGCTAGCGGGGGTATAGAGCAGTACTTC. Protein: CASSPSPASGGIEQYF.

This chain links TRBV19 with TRBJ2-3; 8 bases align to TRBD1. Looked up from germline, CDR1 is LNHDA and CDR2 is SQIVND (reference sequence). There are 16 residues in the CDR3. V dropped 5 bases and J dropped 1; count of bases not matched to a gene: 8. The CDR3 sequence: CASSRGQGWGTDTQYF. CDR3 nucleotide sequence: TGTGCCAGTAGTCGCGGACAGGGCTGGGGCACAGATACGCAGTATTTT.

This clone was seen only once. The V gene is TRBV7-9, the J gene TRBJ2-3; D gene unclear. V lost 3 bases, J lost 0 bases, and 4 bases lay in between. The CDR3 has 13 amino acids. From germline, CDR1 is SEHNR and CDR2 FQNEAQ (reference sequence). The chain's CDR3 is CASSFPSTDTQYF. In DNA, the CDR3 is TGTGCCAGCAGCTTCCCTAGCACAGATACGCAGTATTTT.

The rearrangement links TRBV11-2 to TRBJ2-7; 9 bases map to TRBD2. From germline, CDR1 is SGHAT and CDR2 FQNNGV. V shed 6 bases and J 4 bases; nucleotides not matched to a gene: 22. There are 19 residues in the CDR3. The CDR3 region is CASRRYPLRGGAIAYEQYF. For the CDR3, the DNA is TGTGCCAGCAGGCGATACCCCTTACGCGGGGGGGCCATAGCGTACGAGCAGTACTTC.

The chain has TRBV2 and TRBJ2-2, with 11 bases fitting TRBD2. CDR1 SNHLY and CDR2 FYNNEI come from the germline V gene. The CDR3 covers 17 residues. Trimming cost V 7 bases and J 6 bases; bases outside gene matches: 13. The CDR3 DNA follows: TGTGCCAGCATGGAACTAGCGGGAGAGGGGTGGGCCGGGGAGCTGTTTTTT. This gives the protein CASMELAGEGWAGELFF.

V gene TRBV29-1 combines with J gene TRBJ2-1; 10 positions agree with TRBD2. This CDR3 comprises 15 residues. CDR1 SQVTM and CDR2 ANQGSEA come from the germline V gene. With V trimmed by 4 bases and J by 2 bases, 5 bases remained unmatched. The CDR3 DNA reads as TGCAGCGTTGTGGGACTAGCGCGTCCCTACAATGAGCAGTTCTTC. It yields the protein CSVVGLARPYNEQFF.

The rearrangement uses TRBV6-5 and TRBJ2-5; D is unresolved. The CDR3 is 15 residues long. Germline-derived CDR1 and CDR2 are MNHEY and SVGAGI. The ends were cut back, 3 bases at V and 2 bases at J, with 13 bases in the middle. The DNA of the CDR3 is TGTGCCAGCAGTTATTTGAAGAATAGACAAGAGACCCAGTACTTC. It encodes CASSYLKNRQETQYF.